The source of this T cell receptor (beta chain) is a study of T-cell memory formation after mild COVID-19. Study summary: Clustering of TCRs was largely donor specific.

TCRdb used MiXCR to reprocess the 5' RACE reads, holding one entry per CDR3 protein. The sample consists of 55,000 to 75,000 distinct CDR3 sequences, 25% to 35% of them appearing once. The ends were cut back, 6 bases at V and 2 bases at J, with 10 bases in the middle. Looked up from germline, CDR1 is SEHNR and CDR2 is FQNEAQ (reference sequence). The CDR3 runs 13 residues. The chain is built from TRBV7-9 and TRBJ1-2; TRBD1 might be the D (5 bases). This receptor was identified in a man younger than 30 who had mild COVID-19 (a few samples of this study predate the infection). Cell type and time point are not known. Source material: PBMCs or a T cell subset sorted from them (not recorded which). CDR3 coding DNA: TGTGCCAGCAGTTCTCGGGACAACTATGGCTACACCTTC. This gives the protein CASSSRDNYGYTF. Full variable domain (outside the CDR3, taken from reference TRBV7-9 and TRBJ1-2): DTGVSQNPRHKITKRGQNVTFRCDPISEHNRLYWYRQTLGQGPEFLTYFQNEAQLEKSRLLSDRFSAERPKGSFSTLEIQRTEQGDSAMYLCASSSRDNYGYTFGSGTRLTVV.